These 16 T cell receptor beta chains were sequenced from one sample in a study of T-cell memory formation after mild COVID-19. In TCRdb, the 5' RACE reads were re-called with MiXCR into one record per CDR3 protein. The table has more than 120,000 distinct CDR3 sequences, about 5.5% seen once; the top ten hold 2% to 2.5%. What was sequenced was PBMCs or a T cell subset sorted from them (not recorded which). The source of these receptors is an adult woman who had mild COVID-19 (a few samples of this study predate the infection). Cell type and time point are not known.

This chain connects TRBV6-6 to TRBJ1-6; no clear D gene. Germline-derived CDR1 and CDR2 are MNHNY and SVGAGI (reference sequence). V was clipped by 4 bases and J by 6 bases, with 7 bases between them. The CDR3 totals 13 residues. The CDR3 DNA reads as TGTGCCAGCAGTTTCCCCAGTAATTCACCCCTCCACTTT. Translating gives CASSFPSNSPLHF.

The rearrangement joins TRBV30 to TRBJ1-1, with a tentative D call TRBD1 (6 bases). Germline CDR1 GTSNPN, CDR2 SVGIG (reference sequence). V lost 2 bases and J lost 1, with 20 bases in between. The CDR3 totals 17 residues. The CDR3, as DNA: TGTGCCTGGAGTATAACACGGACAGCTCTGCGGAACACTGAAGCTTTCTTT. It codes for CAWSITRTALRNTEAFF.

This clonotype was counted a few times. The chain links TRBV24-1 to TRBJ1-2, with D possibly matching TRBD1 (6 bases). CDR1 KGHDR and CDR2 SFDVKD come from the germline V gene. V shed 4 bases and J shed 0 bases, with 8 bases lying between them. The CDR3 is 14 amino acids. The CDR3 loop reads CATSDDRSNYGYTF. CDR3 in DNA: TGTGCCACCAGTGACGACAGGTCTAACTATGGCTACACCTTC.

This clonotype came up many times. This chain connects TRBV5-6 to TRBJ2-3; perhaps TRBD2 as D (6 bases). Trimming took 5 bases from V and 3 from J, leaving 10 bases between them. This CDR3 is 13 amino acids long. CDR1 is SGHDT, CDR2 YYEEEE, per germline. In nucleotides, the CDR3 is TGTGCCAGCAGACCTGGGGGGACAGATACGCAGTATTTT. Amino acids: CASRPGGTDTQYF. The full variable domain, rest sourced from reference TRBV5-6 and TRBJ2-3, is DAGVTQSPTHLIKTRGQQVTLRCSPKSGHDTVSWYQQALGQGPQFIFQYYEEEERQRGNFPDRFSGHQFPNYSSELNVNALLLGDSALYLCASRPGGTDTQYFGPGTRLTVL.

This clonotype was seen at least ten times. The CDR3 loop reads CSASKGGDQPQHF. DNA for the CDR3: TGCAGTGCTAGTAAGGGGGGGGATCAGCCCCAGCATTTT. The V and J genes are TRBV20-1 and TRBJ1-5; maybe TRBD1 (6 bases). The length of the CDR3 is 13 residues. Trimming removed 3 bases from V and 5 bases from J, with 11 bases in between. Germline loops: CDR1 DFQATT, CDR2 SNEGSKA (reference sequence).

The sample holds a few counts of this clonotype. This sequence joins TRBV7-2 and TRBJ2-2; 10 nucleotides align to TRBD2. CDR3 length: 19 residues. J lost 1 base, V lost 5 bases, and 13 bases had no gene match. Germline V gene sequence: CDR1 SGHTA, CDR2 FQGNSA. The CDR3: CASSHAAKRGGLNTGELFF. DNA of the CDR3: TGTGCCAGCAGCCACGCCGCAAAGCGGGGGGGATTGAACACCGGGGAGCTGTTTTTT.

This clonotype was detected many times. The V and J genes are TRBV12-3 or TRBV12-4 and TRBJ2-3, with TRBD2 identical over 7 bases. The CDR3 consists of 15 residues. The ends lost 5 bases at V and 3 bases at J; junction bases unmatched: 8. CDR3 sequence: CASSPGGSGTDTQYF. The DNA of the CDR3 is TGTGCCAGCAGTCCGGGGGGTTCTGGAACAGATACGCAGTATTTT.

This clonotype has only a few counts. This chain connects TRBV24-1 to TRBJ2-1; 9 bases align to TRBD1. The CDR3 length is 15 residues. J lost 5 bases, V lost 4 bases, and 5 bases had no gene match. The germline V gene has CDR1 KGHDR and CDR2 SFDVKD. The CDR3 DNA follows: TGTGCCACCAGTGAGGGGACAGGGTGGGACAATGAGCAGTTCTTC. Amino acid sequence: CATSEGTGWDNEQFF.

The chain has TRBV21-1 and TRBJ2-7; TRBD1, the table's D call, was not compared with the DNA. TRBV21-1 is shown as a pseudogene. This CDR3 is built from 16 residues. The DNA of the CDR3 is TGTGCCAGCAGCAAAGCGGGGGAAGGGGGCAGTTACGAGCAGTACTTC. As protein: CASSKAGEGGSYEQYF.

This clonotype was recorded a few times. This chain joins TRBV5-1 and TRBJ1-2, with D hard to call. The V and J ends lost 4 bases and 5 bases respectively, with 12 bases between them. Germline V gives CDR1 SGHRS, CDR2 YFSETQ. This CDR3 has 13 amino acids. In nucleotides, the CDR3 is TGCGCCAGCAGCGCCAACGGAATATATGGCTACACCTTC. Its protein product is CASSANGIYGYTF.

There are many counts of this clonotype. This chain connects TRBV5-6 to TRBJ2-1; D may be TRBD2 (5 bases). The CDR3 is 13 amino acids. Germline V CDR1 and CDR2: SGHDT, YYEEEE. Trimming left V 3 bases short and J 5 bases short, with 9 bases between. The CDR3 is CASSSDWNNEQFF. CDR3 nucleotides: TGTGCCAGCAGCTCGGACTGGAACAATGAGCAGTTCTTC.

This clonotype has a count of ten or more. This chain uses TRBV7-8 with TRBJ2-1, with 9 bases matching TRBD2. The V and J ends lost 4 bases and 7 bases, in that order; junction bases with no gene match: 23. The germline V gene encodes CDR1 SGHVS and CDR2 FQNEAQ. The CDR3 runs 20 residues. For the CDR3, the DNA is TGTGCCAGCAGCTCCCGCGCAGGGCGGGGGGGCCTTCTTCGTCCGAATGAGCAGTTCTTC. Residues: CASSSRAGRGGLLRPNEQFF.

This clonotype was seen repeatedly, ten times or more. The chain joins TRBV5-1 to TRBJ2-3; 14 bases match TRBD2. Germline V gene data show CDR1 as SGHRS and CDR2 as YFSETQ. After removal of 3 bases from V and 9 bases from J, the junction contained 6 bases not matched to a gene. The CDR3 runs 15 residues. This chain's CDR3 is CASSSSGTSGRTQYF. In nucleotides, the CDR3 is TGCGCCAGCAGCTCATCCGGGACTAGCGGGAGAACGCAGTATTTT.

At least ten counts were recorded for this clonotype. This chain links TRBV20-1 with TRBJ2-3; D uncertain. Germline values: CDR1 DFQATT, CDR2 SNEGSKA (reference sequence). The CDR3 is 11 residues long. The CDR3 loop reads CSPSSADTQYF. The CDR3, as DNA: TGCAGCCCGTCTAGTGCAGATACGCAGTATTTT.

The genes are TRBV14 and TRBJ1-2; D gene unclear. The ends were cut back, 0 bases at V and 5 bases at J, with 13 bases in the middle. The CDR3 runs 15 residues. Germline CDR1 is SGHDN and CDR2 is FVKESK. The CDR3 DNA reads as TGTGCCAGCAGCCAAGACCCGTCCCCTCGGTATGGCTACACCTTC. It is translated as CASSQDPSPRYGYTF.

This clonotype appeared a single time. The rearrangement uses TRBV5-6 and TRBJ2-3; 10 positions match TRBD2. Germline V gene sequence: CDR1 SGHDT, CDR2 YYEEEE. V trimming: 4 bases; J trimming: 8 bases; junction bases outside the gene matches: 16. The CDR3 consists of 17 residues. CDR3 amino acids: CASSPDGAGGPRVTQYF. DNA of the CDR3: TGTGCCAGCAGCCCCGACGGAGCGGGGGGGCCCCGCGTTACGCAGTATTTT. Using reference TRBV5-6 and TRBJ2-3 for the parts outside the CDR3, the full variable domain is DAGVTQSPTHLIKTRGQQVTLRCSPKSGHDTVSWYQQALGQGPQFIFQYYEEEERQRGNFPDRFSGHQFPNYSSELNVNALLLGDSALYLCASSPDGAGGPRVTQYFGPGTRLTVL.